These 30 T cell receptor beta chains originate from one sample sequenced in a study of cytomegalovirus exposure and HLA in healthy donors. 60 Vbeta and 13 Jbeta primers were used in PCR. Clones were sequenced by immunoSEQ multiplex PCR, and TCRdb holds only the in-frame ones, with some missing. The sample has about 120,000 clones, about 68% seen once. Sequencing was carried out using PBMCs. The receptors here all came from a woman in her thirties or forties in good health and CMV-seropositive.

V gene TRBV11-3 combines with J gene TRBJ2-2; 7 positions agree with TRBD2. This CDR3 is built from 14 residues. The V gene end was trimmed by 1 base and the J gene end by 7 bases; junction bases not matched to a gene: 3. Germline loops: CDR1 SGHNT, CDR2 YENEEA. CDR3 in amino acids: CASSLGTRGGELFF. In DNA, the CDR3 is TGTGCCAGCAGCTTAGGGACTAGGGGCGGGGAGCTGTTTTTT.

This clone turned up a few times. The chain links TRBV7-9 to TRBJ1-2, with 12 nucleotides matching TRBD1. This CDR3 comprises 15 residues. Germline loops: CDR1 SEHNR, CDR2 FQNEAQ (reference sequence). After removal of 5 bases from V and 7 bases from J, the junction contained 8 bases not matched to a gene. The CDR3 loop is CASSASGTGGGGYTF. The CDR3 bases are TGTGCCAGCAGCGCTTCCGGGACAGGGGGCGGTGGCTACACCTTC.

V usage is TRBV9 and J usage is TRBJ2-5; 7 bases align to TRBD1. Germline V gene lookup returns CDR1 SGDLS and CDR2 YYNGEE. The CDR3 has 14 residues. The trim removed 3 bases at V and 5 bases at J, leaving 7 bases unmatched. In nucleotides, the CDR3 is TGTGCCAGCAGCGCTGACAGGGCTGCGGAGACCCAGTACTTC. Protein sequence: CASSADRAAETQYF.

In its sample, this clone was seen a few times. V gene TRBV29-1 combines with J gene TRBJ1-1; 7 nucleotides agree with TRBD1. With V trimmed by 4 bases and J by 6 bases, 8 bases remained unmatched. Per the germline V gene, CDR1 is SQVTM and CDR2 is ANQGSEA. The CDR3 consists of 13 residues. CDR3 bases: TGCAGCGTTGGAAAGACAGGGAAGTCTGAAGCTTTCTTT. This sequence encodes CSVGKTGKSEAFF.

This chain connects TRBV2 to TRBJ1-1, with D possibly being TRBD1 (6 bases). Trimming left V 6 bases short and J 5 bases short, with 13 bases between. The CDR3 runs to 13 residues. Germline CDR1 and CDR2: SNHLY and FYNNEI. DNA of the CDR3: TGTGCCAGCAGCCGACAGGAGAGAACTGAAGCTTTCTTT. It encodes CASSRQERTEAFF.

The CDR3 sequence is CASSIGLAGNTGELFF. The CDR3 nucleotides are TGTGCCAGTAGTATAGGACTAGCGGGGAACACCGGGGAGCTGTTTTTT. V gene TRBV19 combines with J gene TRBJ2-2, with TRBD2 matching 10 bases. CDR3 size: 16 residues. Looked up from germline, CDR1 is LNHDA and CDR2 is SQIVND (reference sequence). The trim removed 1 base at V and 1 base at J, leaving 0 bases unmatched.

The genes are TRBV28 and TRBJ2-7; 10 bases fit TRBD1. The germline CDR1 and CDR2 sequences are MDHEN and SYDVKM. V lost 8 bases and J lost 5; bases outside the gene matches: 12. This CDR3 spans 15 amino acids. CDR3 region: CASGDWTGGRDEQYF. DNA for the CDR3: TGTGCCAGCGGCGATTGGACAGGGGGGAGGGACGAGCAGTACTTC. Full variable domain (remainder filled in from reference TRBV28 and TRBJ2-7): DVKVTQSSRYLVKRTGEKVFLECVQDMDHENMFWYRQDPGLGLRLIYFSYDVKMKEKGDIPEGYSVSREKKERFSLILESASTNQTSMYLCASGDWTGGRDEQYFGPGTRLTVT.

The chain recombines TRBV27 with TRBJ2-7; TRBD2 is a possible D gene (6 bases). The CDR3 extends over 13 amino acids. V was shortened by 3 bases and J by 0 bases, with 6 bases between the two germline ends. Germline V gene data show CDR1 as MNHEY and CDR2 as SMNVEV (reference sequence). CDR3 residues: CASSLRDSYEQYF. The DNA for the CDR3 is TGTGCCAGCAGTTTGCGGGACTCCTACGAGCAGTACTTC.

The chain is built from TRBV27 and TRBJ2-2; maybe TRBD1 (5 bases). Trimming pared 5 bases from V and 0 bases from J, leaving 10 bases between. CDR1 and CDR2 (germline): MNHEY, SMNVEV (reference sequence). This CDR3 is 15 amino acids long. The CDR3 spells CASSSRATNTGELFF. CDR3 sequence (DNA): TGTGCCAGCAGTAGCAGGGCTACGAACACCGGGGAGCTGTTTTTT.

This rearrangement joins TRBV6-5 to TRBJ2-3; TRBD1 agrees at 7 bases. Trimming removed 5 bases from V and 0 bases from J; junction bases left unmatched: 5. This CDR3 is 15 amino acids long. Germline values: CDR1 MNHEY, CDR2 SVGAGI. The CDR3: CASSPTGPSTDTQYF. The CDR3 DNA reads TGTGCCAGCAGTCCGACAGGGCCCAGCACAGATACGCAGTATTTT.

The V call is TRBV6-5, the J call TRBJ2-7; 8 nucleotides agree with TRBD2. CDR1 is MNHEY, CDR2 SVGAGI, per germline. V lost 5 bases, J lost 3 bases, and 3 bases stayed unmatched. CDR3 length equals 13 residues. This CDR3 is CASSRTSLYEQYF. In nucleotides, the CDR3 is TGTGCCAGCAGTAGGACTAGCCTCTACGAGCAGTACTTC.

The V gene is TRBV25-1, the J gene TRBJ1-6; D is ambiguous. This CDR3 is 14 amino acids long. Between the trimmed V and J ends, which lost 6 bases and 5 bases, there was a span of 11 bases. Germline-derived CDR1 and CDR2 are MGHDK and SYGVNS. CDR3 protein: CASRIATNNSPLHF. The CDR3 DNA is TGTGCCAGCAGGATAGCAACAAATAATTCACCCCTCCACTTT.

This clone was found a few times. CDR3 in DNA: TGTGCCAGCAACGGGCTAGCCTCACGGGAGACCCAGTACTTC. Its protein is CASNGLASRETQYF. The V and J genes are TRBV7-6 and TRBJ2-5; possible D gene TRBD2, 5 bases. CDR3 length: 14 residues. CDR1 and CDR2 from the germline V gene are SGHVS and FNYEAQ. V was shortened by 7 bases and J by 5 bases, with 17 bases between the two germline ends.

A word on this clone: Compared with germline, one end of the junction differs, possibly owing to a read error. The chain uses TRBV7-9 and TRBJ2-7; unclear D gene. The CDR3 runs to 12 residues. Germline V gene sequence: CDR1 SEHNR, CDR2 FQNEAQ (reference sequence). Here the CDR3 reads CSSSLGLFEQYF. The CDR3 DNA reads as TGTTCCAGCAGCTTGGGCCTATTCGAGCAGTACTTC.

The rearrangement links TRBV28 to TRBJ1-4; TRBD1 aligns across 7 bases. V lost 5 bases, J lost 3 bases, and 3 bases stayed unmatched. The CDR3 is 14 amino acids. Germline V gene lookup returns CDR1 MDHEN and CDR2 SYDVKM. The chain's CDR3 is CASSATGPNEKLFF. CDR3 DNA sequence: TGTGCCAGCAGTGCGACAGGGCCTAATGAAAAACTGTTTTTT.

V usage is TRBV5-1 and J usage is TRBJ1-1; D gene uncertain. CDR1 is SGHRS and CDR2 is YFSETQ in the germline V gene. The CDR3 contains 14 residues. V was cut by 1 base and J by 0 bases, with 7 bases left in between. As DNA, the CDR3 is TGCGCCAGCAGCTTGTATAGTTTGAACACTGAAGCTTTCTTT. This gives the protein CASSLYSLNTEAFF. Full variable domain (rest looked up from reference TRBV5-1 and TRBJ1-1): KAGVTQTPRYLIKTRGQQVTLSCSPISGHRSVSWYQQTPGQGLQFLFEYFSETQRNKGNFPGRFSGRQFSNSRSEMNVSTLELGDSALYLCASSLYSLNTEAFFGQGTRLTVV.

V and J are TRBV7-9 and TRBJ2-1; D perhaps matches TRBD1 (6 bases). There are 12 residues in the CDR3. Per the germline V gene, CDR1 is SEHNR and CDR2 is FQNEAQ (reference sequence). V dropped 7 bases and J dropped 9 bases, with 13 bases sitting between them. In DNA form, the CDR3 reads TGTGCCAGCAAACTGGCGACAGGTGAGCAGTTCTTC. Translated, it gives CASKLATGEQFF. Combining the CDR3 with reference TRBV7-9 and TRBJ2-1 gives the whole variable domain DTGVSQNPRHKITKRGQNVTFRCDPISEHNRLYWYRQTLGQGPEFLTYFQNEAQLEKSRLLSDRFSAERPKGSFSTLEIQRTEQGDSAMYLCASKLATGEQFFGPGTRLTVL.

This clone was observed once. CDR3 amino acids: CASRTRGHEKLFF. CDR3 DNA: TGTGCCAGCAGGACCAGGGGACATGAAAAACTGTTTTTT. The chain joins TRBV28 to TRBJ1-4, with D maybe TRBD1 (6 bases). Germline V gives CDR1 MDHEN, CDR2 SYDVKM. The CDR3 runs to 13 residues. V gave up 6 bases and J gave up 6 bases, with 11 bases separating them. Full variable domain (missing parts from reference TRBV28 and TRBJ1-4): DVKVTQSSRYLVKRTGEKVFLECVQDMDHENMFWYRQDPGLGLRLIYFSYDVKMKEKGDIPEGYSVSREKKERFSLILESASTNQTSMYLCASRTRGHEKLFFGSGTQLSVL.

This clone was detected only a few times. The chain joins TRBV9 to TRBJ2-2; 12 nucleotides match TRBD2. The CDR3 spans 18 residues. Germline loops: CDR1 SGDLS, CDR2 YYNGEE. The trim removed 4 bases at V and 7 bases at J, leaving 14 bases unmatched. Written as DNA, the CDR3 is TGTGCCAGCAGCCCATCTCAGACTAGCGGGAGTAGGTTCGGGGAGCTGTTTTTT. Protein sequence: CASSPSQTSGSRFGELFF.

The rearrangement joins TRBV12-5 to TRBJ2-3, with no clear D. Germline assignment: CDR1 LGHNT and CDR2 FRNRAP. The length of the CDR3 is 13 residues. Trimming left V 1 base short and J 5 bases short, with 7 bases between. CDR3 amino acids: CASGLGHLDTQYF. The CDR3 bases are TGTGCTAGTGGTTTGGGACATCTAGATACGCAGTATTTT.

The chain links TRBV28 to TRBJ2-1; 8 bases are shared with TRBD2. From germline, CDR1 is MDHEN and CDR2 SYDVKM. V dropped 2 bases and J dropped 15; count of bases not matched to a gene: 9. The CDR3 runs 13 residues. CDR3 bases: TGTGCCAGCAGTTTACCCAATCGGGGGGGCGTGTTCTTC. As protein: CASSLPNRGGVFF.

The chain employs TRBV6-6 and TRBJ2-2; perhaps TRBD1 as D (6 bases). Trimming stripped 7 bases from V and 5 bases from J, with 17 bases between. This CDR3 is 15 amino acids long. Germline CDR1 is MNHNY and CDR2 is SVGAGI (reference sequence). This CDR3 is CASITGRVGTGELFF. DNA for the CDR3: TGTGCCAGCATTACAGGGCGGGTAGGGACCGGGGAGCTGTTTTTT.

The rearrangement uses TRBV4-1 and TRBJ2-1; D not resolved. CDR1 MGHRA and CDR2 YSYEKL come from the germline V gene. Trimming left V 6 bases short and J 0 bases short, with 12 bases between. The CDR3 totals 15 residues. The CDR3 coding sequence is TGCGCCAGCAGTCTACGTCCCATCTCCTACAATGAGCAGTTCTTC. It encodes CASSLRPISYNEQFF.

The genes are TRBV5-5 and TRBJ2-7, with D tentatively TRBD2 (6 bases). Germline V gene sequence: CDR1 SGHKS, CDR2 YYEKEE (reference sequence). There are 13 residues in the CDR3. Trimming took off 5 bases at V and 6 bases at J, with 15 bases between the two ends. The CDR3 DNA is TGTGCCAGCAGGCTAACCGGGAGAATCGAGCAGTACTTC. Translated, it gives CASRLTGRIEQYF.

The CDR3 loop is CASSLVADEKLFF. CDR3 nucleotide sequence: TGTGCCAGCAGCTTAGTGGCCGATGAAAAACTGTTTTTT. This chain connects TRBV7-2 to TRBJ1-4; D is uncertain. The CDR3 contains 13 residues. V lost 1 base to trimming and J lost 6 bases, with 6 bases between them. Germline CDR1 reads SGHTA; CDR2 reads FQGNSA.

This chain links TRBV7-2 with TRBJ2-2, with D possibly TRBD1 on 6 matching bases. Germline CDR1 and CDR2: SGHTA and FQGNSA. With 4 bases removed from V and 2 bases from J, the gap between germline ends came to 11 bases. This CDR3 has 15 amino acids. The DNA of the CDR3 is TGTGCCAGCAGCTGGGGACACCTAAACACCGGGGAGCTGTTTTTT. Translated: CASSWGHLNTGELFF. Complete variable domain (other parts from reference TRBV7-2 and TRBJ2-2): GAGVSQSPSNKVTEKGKDVELRCDPISGHTALYWYRQSLGQGLEFLIYFQGNSAPDKSGLPSDRFSAERTGGSVSTLTIQRTQQEDSAVYLCASSWGHLNTGELFFGEGSRLTVL.

CDR3 region: CASSPGDSREQFF. CDR3 nucleotide sequence: TGTGCCAGCTCACCAGGGGACTCGAGGGAGCAGTTCTTC. The chain joins TRBV18 to TRBJ2-1; D possibly corresponds to TRBD2 (6 bases). Germline V CDR1 and CDR2: KGHSH, LQKENI. The CDR3 length is 13 residues. The V end was cut by 2 bases, the J end by 10 bases, with 12 bases between.

This chain joins TRBV7-2 and TRBJ1-5; weak D call: TRBD1 (6 bases). CDR1 and CDR2 from the germline V gene are SGHTA and FQGNSA. The length of the CDR3 is 15 residues. V was pared by 7 bases and J by 2 bases, with 15 bases between. The CDR3 loop reads CASTAGGAGNQPQHF. Here the CDR3 DNA reads TGTGCCAGCACCGCCGGGGGGGCCGGCAATCAGCCCCAGCATTTT.

The rearrangement joins TRBV28 to TRBJ1-1; D is undetermined. This CDR3 is built from 11 residues. Germline V gene sequence: CDR1 MDHEN, CDR2 SYDVKM. V shed 8 bases and J shed 7 bases, with 11 bases lying between them. Here the CDR3 reads CASHTPGEAFF. DNA of the CDR3: TGTGCCAGCCACACCCCGGGTGAAGCTTTCTTT.

The CDR3 sequence: CAIPTAASLTLNTEAFF. Written as DNA, the CDR3 is TGTGCCATCCCCACGGCGGCGTCTTTAACCTTGAACACTGAAGCTTTCTTT. This rearrangement joins TRBV2 to TRBJ1-1; D gene unclear. Trimming pared 10 bases from V and 0 bases from J, leaving 24 bases between. Per germline, CDR1 SNHLY and CDR2 FYNNEI. The CDR3 is 17 residues long.